The 10 T cell receptor beta chains presented below share a single source sample, sequenced in a study of T cells after yellow fever vaccination. Each CDR3 protein is one row after TCRdb ran MiXCR on the 5' RACE reads. This table has around 400,000 distinct CDR3 sequences, roughly 12% appearing once. The source material was PBMCs, sampled on the day of the first yellow fever vaccination. All receptors come from a man aged 18 to 30 who received the YFV17D yellow fever vaccine.

This clonotype was seen ten or more times. This CDR3 reads CASSLIGLGEQFF. The DNA for the CDR3 is TGTGCCAGCAGTCTTATTGGCCTGGGGGAGCAGTTCTTC. V and J are TRBV7-3 and TRBJ2-1; no firm D call. The CDR3 runs 13 residues. V was cut by 6 bases and J by 10 bases, with 16 bases left in between. The germline V gene has CDR1 SGHTA and CDR2 FQGTGA.

V usage is TRBV20-1 and J usage is TRBJ1-1; D ambiguous. Germline assignment: CDR1 DFQATT and CDR2 SNEGSKA (reference sequence). The CDR3 is 14 amino acids. V dropped 0 bases and J dropped 8 bases, with 16 bases sitting between them. CDR3 loop: CSARDLRLLAEAFF. CDR3 coding DNA: TGCAGTGCTAGAGATCTACGACTGCTAGCAGAAGCTTTCTTT.

The table lists this clonotype with a few counts. DNA of the CDR3: TGCGCCAGCAGCTTGAATCCGGGAAGCTCCTACGAGCAGTACTTC. This gives the protein CASSLNPGSSYEQYF. The chain is built from TRBV5-1 and TRBJ2-7; D is perhaps TRBD2 (5 bases). CDR3 length equals 15 residues. CDR1 is SGHRS and CDR2 is YFSETQ in the germline V gene. The V gene lost 1 base and the J gene lost 0 bases, with 11 bases spanning the gap.

This clonotype was observed a handful of times. V and J are TRBV3-1 and TRBJ2-1, with a weak D call TRBD1 (5 bases). Trimming removed 0 bases at V and 9 bases at J, with 6 bases between. This CDR3 has 12 residues. In germline, CDR1 is LGHDT, CDR2 YNNKEL (reference sequence). CDR3 sequence reads: CASSQEQAEQFF. Written as DNA, the CDR3 is TGTGCCAGCAGCCAAGAACAGGCTGAGCAGTTCTTC.

This clonotype has a count of ten or more. The chain links TRBV28 to TRBJ2-7, with 7 bases aligning to TRBD1. This CDR3 is 12 amino acids long. V lost 5 bases, J lost 6 bases, and 4 bases stayed unmatched. Germline V gene data show CDR1 as MDHEN and CDR2 as SYDVKM. CDR3: CASSPYRGEQYV. The CDR3 DNA follows: TGTGCCAGCAGTCCTTACAGGGGCGAGCAGTACGTC.

This clonotype turned up a few times. The chain recombines TRBV28 with TRBJ1-3; no clear D. V shed 9 bases and J shed 0 bases, with 9 bases lying between them. The CDR3 extends over 13 amino acids. The V gene's germline CDR1 is MDHEN and CDR2 SYDVKM. The CDR3 loop is CASRAGSGNTIYF. The CDR3 coding sequence is TGTGCCAGTCGGGCGGGCTCTGGAAACACCATATATTTT.

This clonotype was counted only a few times. V and J are TRBV4-1 and TRBJ1-2; D possibly corresponds to TRBD1 (6 bases). Germline V gene sequence: CDR1 MGHRA, CDR2 YSYEKL. V lost 2 bases to trimming and J lost 3 bases, with 13 bases between them. The CDR3 sequence is 15 residues long. The CDR3 protein is CASSQNSRGHYGYTF. In DNA, the CDR3 is TGCGCCAGCAGCCAAAACTCCAGGGGACACTATGGCTACACCTTC.

This clonotype was seen a few times. CDR3 sequence (DNA): TGCGCCAGCAGCACCGGGACTAGCGGGGGAAGCACAGATACGCAGTATTTT. Translation gives CASSTGTSGGSTDTQYF. The V gene is TRBV5-1, the J gene TRBJ2-3; 14 bases line up with TRBD2. This CDR3 is 17 amino acids long. With 4 bases clipped from V and 0 bases from J, the junction kept 4 bases outside the gene matches. CDR1 is SGHRS and CDR2 is YFSETQ in the germline V gene.

This clonotype was seen ten or more times. This sequence joins TRBV29-1 and TRBJ2-5; 14 bases line up with TRBD2. Germline V lookup: CDR1 SQVTM, CDR2 ANQGSEA. This CDR3 comprises 14 residues. Losses at the gene ends were 8 bases for V and 2 bases for J; bases not matched to a gene: 4. The CDR3 coding sequence is TGCAGCCTGAGGACTAGCGGGGGGCAAGAGACCCAGTACTTC. The encoded protein is CSLRTSGGQETQYF.

Ten or more counts support this clonotype. This chain links TRBV12-3 or TRBV12-4 with TRBJ1-6; D is perhaps TRBD1 (5 bases). The length of the CDR3 is 13 residues. Trimming shortened V by 7 bases and J by 4 bases, and 8 bases separated the two germline ends. DNA for the CDR3: TGTGCCAGCAACCGGGGGTATAATTCACCCCTCCACTTT. Its protein product is CASNRGYNSPLHF.